The present T cell receptor beta chain was sequenced within a study of molecular identifiers for immune sequencing clone quantification. Study findings and constraints: Over 99% of effector molecules, but under 1% in naive cells, were held by clones with more than 20 RNA copies.

Previously described methods and listed TCR primers were employed for the bulk TCR libraries. TCRdb fed the PCR reads into MiXCR, producing one record per CDR3 protein. Counted here are hundreds of thousands of distinct CDR3 sequences, roughly 27% occurring once; the ten biggest clones make up approximately 0.75%. In its sample, this clonotype was seen many times. Its antigen is not known. V lost 4 bases to trimming and J lost 0 bases; unmatched junction nucleotides: 2. Per the germline V gene, CDR1 is SGHTA and CDR2 is FQGNSA. This CDR3 is 16 amino acids long. This receptor was taken from a human donor in good health. Some libraries in this study had Jurkat cell RNA spiked in. The chain is built from TRBV7-2 and TRBJ1-4; TRBD1 agrees at 10 bases. Material: naive CD8+ T cells from blood, with Jurkat cell RNA spiked in. The subset denotes: FACS-sorted CD8+CD4-CCR7+CD45RA+ naive T cells. The CDR3 loop is CASSWGTGATNEKLFF. The CDR3 nucleotides are TGTGCCAGCAGCTGGGGGACAGGGGCAACTAATGAAAAACTGTTTTTT.